This is a list of T cell receptor beta chains from one sample in a study of cytomegalovirus exposure and HLA in healthy donors. Repertoires were generated with immunoSEQ multiplex PCR, while TCRdb's copy carries only in-frame clones and drops some. The data contain 150,000 to 200,000 clones, 70% to 85% of them singletons. The sequencing input was PBMCs. Receptors originate from a woman aged 30 to 39 in good health and CMV-seronegative. The CDR3 runs from the conserved cysteine through the conserved F or W. The D gene is left open where the match is weak. Only some rows state a clone size, as once, few, many or a class for expanded clones.

CDR3aa,CDR3nt,d_gene,v_gene,abundance,j_gene
CAAPTGSYVSGNTIYF,TGTGCCGCCCCGACAGGGTCTTATGTGTCTGGAAACACCATATATTTT,TRBD1,TRBV7-3,.,TRBJ1-3
CASSSPGTSGRAGTDTQYF,TGTGCCAGTAGTTCGCCCGGGACTAGCGGGAGGGCCGGTACAGATACGCAGTATTTT,TRBD2,TRBV19,.,TRBJ2-3
CASSLDPLWIEQYF,TGTGCCAGCAGCCTAGACCCACTGTGGATCGAGCAGTACTTC,.,TRBV5-6,.,TRBJ2-7
CSVSFDRQETQYF,TGCAGCGTTAGTTTTGACAGGCAAGAGACCCAGTACTTC,.,TRBV29-1,once,TRBJ2-5
CASSASGEQFF,TGTGCCAGCAGCGCGTCCGGGGAGCAGTTCTTC,.,TRBV9,.,TRBJ2-1
CASSLPPTGSYEQYF,TGTGCCAGCAGCCTGCCCCCGACAGGTTCCTACGAGCAGTACTTC,.,TRBV5-6,.,TRBJ2-7
CASSEWTGIGYGYTF,TGTGCCAGCAGTGAATGGACAGGAATAGGGTATGGCTACACCTTC,TRBD1,TRBV25-1,few,TRBJ1-2
CASAGGSRSNEQFF,TGTGCCTCGGCGGGAGGGAGCCGGTCCAATGAGCAGTTCTTC,TRBD2,TRBV30,.,TRBJ2-1
CASSQSGQGSYTF,TGTGCCAGCAGCCAGTCCGGACAGGGGTCCTACACCTTC,TRBD1,TRBV7-6,.,TRBJ1-2
CASSFSQGYTEAFF,TGCGCCAGCAGCTTTTCACAGGGCTACACTGAAGCTTTCTTT,.,TRBV5-1,.,TRBJ1-1
CASESSQLAGDIDGYTF,TGTGCCAGTGAATCTTCCCAACTGGCAGGGGACATTGATGGCTACACCTTC,.,TRBV7-9,.,TRBJ1-2
CASSLAWSAGIDTQYF,TGTGCCAGCAGCTTAGCCTGGTCAGCGGGGATAGATACGCAGTATTTT,TRBD2,TRBV7-2,.,TRBJ2-3
CASSLFGDREFTNYGYTF,TGTGCCAGCAGTTTATTTGGGGACAGGGAGTTTACTAACTATGGCTACACCTTC,TRBD1,TRBV27,.,TRBJ1-2
CAAGDKAPYEQYF,TGTGCCGCGGGGGACAAGGCACCCTACGAGCAGTACTTC,.,TRBV30,.,TRBJ2-7
CASRGQGNYGYTF,TGTGCCAGCAGGGGACAGGGTAACTATGGCTACACCTTC,TRBD1,TRBV2,.,TRBJ1-2
CASSQVKGTDTQYF,TGCGCCAGCAGCCAAGTTAAGGGGACAGATACGCAGTATTTT,.,TRBV4-3,.,TRBJ2-3
CASSYSGEAQETQYF,TGTGCCAGCAGTTACTCGGGGGAGGCGCAAGAGACCCAGTACTTC,.,TRBV6-5,.,TRBJ2-5
CASDWTGGAGYGYTF,TGTGCCAGCGACTGGACAGGGGGCGCTGGTTATGGCTACACCTTC,TRBD1,TRBV7-9,.,TRBJ1-2
CASSIPGKAFF,TGTGCCAGTAGTATCCCGGGTAAGGCTTTCTTT,.,TRBV19,few,TRBJ1-1
CASSLEERPEAFF,TGTGCCAGCAGCTTGGAGGAGCGGCCCGAAGCTTTCTTT,.,TRBV11-2,.,TRBJ1-1
CASSLGLSGRYNEQFF,TGTGCCAGCAGTTTGGGACTTAGCGGGAGGTACAATGAGCAGTTCTTC,TRBD2,TRBV28,.,TRBJ2-1
CASSLMGQHTGELFF,TGTGCCAGCAGCTTAATGGGACAGCACACCGGGGAGCTGTTTTTT,TRBD1,TRBV7-2,few,TRBJ2-2
CASSIPGRGTSGGYLTDTQYF,TGTGCCAGTAGTATCCCTGGTCGAGGGACTAGCGGGGGTTATCTCACAGATACGCAGTATTTT,TRBD2,TRBV19,.,TRBJ2-3
CASSLDVEGPQHF,TGTGCTAGCAGCTTGGACGTTGAGGGGCCCCAGCATTTT,.,TRBV7-7,.,TRBJ1-5
CSVERVVLGGQAFF,TGCAGCGTTGAAAGGGTAGTGTTGGGGGGGCAGGCCTTCTTT,.,TRBV29-1,.,TRBJ1-1
CASSGGGSYEQYF,TGTGCCAGCAGCGGGGGGGGCAGCTACGAGCAGTACTTC,.,TRBV9,.,TRBJ2-7
CATSRTHFSTGFSEKLFF,TGTGCCACCAGCAGGACGCATTTCTCGACAGGTTTTTCTGAAAAACTGTTTTTT,.,TRBV15,.,TRBJ1-4
CASSGTSGNEPTQYF,TGTGCCAGCAGCGGGACTAGCGGGAACGAGCCGACCCAGTACTTC,TRBD2,TRBV9,once,TRBJ2-5
CSARGRETQYF,TGCAGTGCTAGAGGCCGGGAGACCCAGTACTTC,.,TRBV20-1,.,TRBJ2-5
CASTSLAGTVLSQPQHF,TGTGCCAGCACTTCCTTGGCCGGGACAGTATTATCTCAGCCCCAGCATTTT,TRBD1,TRBV27,.,TRBJ1-5
CASSIAGDGNQPQHF,TGTGCCAGTAGTATAGCAGGGGATGGCAATCAGCCCCAGCATTTT,.,TRBV19,.,TRBJ1-5
CASSFEPVYEQFF,TGCGCCAGCAGCTTCGAGCCGGTCTATGAGCAGTTCTTC,.,TRBV5-1,.,TRBJ2-1
CASRTPGQGDEKLFF,TGTGCCAGCAGGACTCCGGGACAGGGGGATGAAAAACTGTTTTTT,TRBD1,TRBV2,.,TRBJ1-4
CASSSGQGYNEQFF,TGTGCCAGCAGCTCGGGACAGGGTTACAATGAGCAGTTCTTC,TRBD1,TRBV7-9,.,TRBJ2-1
CASSMGQGFIMNTEAFF,TGCGCCAGCAGCATGGGACAGGGGTTTATTATGAACACTGAAGCTTTCTTT,TRBD1,TRBV5-1,.,TRBJ1-1
CASSEGVYNEQFF,TGTGCCAGCTCAGAGGGGGTCTACAATGAGCAGTTCTTC,.,TRBV18,.,TRBJ2-1
CASSLEGETQYF,TGCGCCAGCAGCTTGGAGGGGGAGACCCAGTACTTC,.,TRBV5-1,few,TRBJ2-5
CASSFPGQGRETQYF,TGTGCCAGCAGTTTTCCCGGACAGGGGAGAGAGACCCAGTACTTC,TRBD1,TRBV27,.,TRBJ2-5
CASSEYGGKETQYF,TGTGCCAGCAGTGAATATGGGGGGAAAGAGACCCAGTACTTC,.,TRBV25-1,.,TRBJ2-5
CASLRDRDNQPQHF,TGTGCCAGTCTCCGGGACAGGGACAATCAGCCCCAGCATTTT,TRBD1,TRBV28,.,TRBJ1-5
CASRLAANTGELFF,TGCGCCAGCAGACTAGCGGCGAACACCGGGGAGCTGTTTTTT,TRBD2,TRBV10-2,.,TRBJ2-2
CASSVGQGDYNEQFF,TGTGCCAGCAGTGTAGGGCAGGGGGACTACAATGAGCAGTTCTTC,TRBD1,TRBV6-1,many,TRBJ2-1
CSVAKSGTATYEQYF,TGCAGCGTAGCAAAATCCGGGACAGCTACCTACGAGCAGTACTTC,TRBD1,TRBV29-1,.,TRBJ2-7
CASSLTSGRNTGELFF,TGTGCCAGCAGCTTAACTAGCGGCCGGAACACCGGGGAGCTGTTTTTT,TRBD2,TRBV5-5,.,TRBJ2-2
CASSKIAGEIYEQYF,TGTGCCAGTTCCAAGATAGCGGGAGAGATCTACGAGCAGTACTTC,TRBD2,TRBV19,.,TRBJ2-7
CASSPFGRERYEQYF,TGTGCCAGCAGCCCCTTTGGGCGGGAAAGGTACGAGCAGTACTTC,.,TRBV5-4,.,TRBJ2-7
CASRQIRASGHQETQYF,TGTGCCAGCAGACAAATACGGGCTAGCGGACACCAAGAGACCCAGTACTTC,TRBD2,TRBV7-8,.,TRBJ2-5
CASSEALFTGQVFF,TGTGCCAGCAGTGAAGCGCTCTTTACGGGACAGGTATTTTTT,TRBD1,TRBV2,.,TRBJ1-4